A selection of T cell receptor beta chains follows, all from one sample in a study of control samples from healthy donors and cancer patients. Measured with immunoSEQ multiplex PCR; TCRdb has only the in-frame clones, and not every one. The sample lists 100,000 or so clones; approximately 78% were seen once. The sample consisted of blood. These receptors were obtained from an older woman in good health. CDR3s include the opening cysteine and the closing phenylalanine or tryptophan. The D gene is left open where the match is weak. Clone size, where shown, is once, few, many, or a class for clones that have expanded.

cdr3_aa: CASSHDRGHSGANVLTF
cdr3_nt: TGTGCCAGCAGTCACGACAGGGGACACTCTGGGGCCAACGTCCTGACTTTC
d_call: TRBD1
j_call: TRBJ2-6
clone_size: NA
v_call: TRBV14

cdr3_aa: CASSDETGMKTQYF
cdr3_nt: TGTGCCAGCAGTGACGAGACCGGTATGAAGACCCAGTACTTC
d_call: NA
j_call: TRBJ2-5
clone_size: NA
v_call: TRBV6-1

cdr3_aa: CASSLDGVSNEQFF
cdr3_nt: TGCGCCAGCAGCTTGGATGGGGTATCCAATGAGCAGTTCTTC
d_call: NA
j_call: TRBJ2-1
clone_size: NA
v_call: TRBV5-1

cdr3_aa: CASSFLQMNTEAFF
cdr3_nt: TGTGCCAGCAGTTTCTTACAGATGAACACTGAAGCTTTCTTT
d_call: NA
j_call: TRBJ1-1
clone_size: NA
v_call: TRBV5-4

cdr3_aa: CASRLRRVYEQYF
cdr3_nt: TGTGCCAGCAGGCTGAGGAGGGTCTACGAGCAGTACTTC
d_call: NA
j_call: TRBJ2-7
clone_size: NA
v_call: TRBV14

cdr3_aa: CSVGGGDGETQYF
cdr3_nt: TGCAGCGTTGGGGGGGGCGATGGGGAGACCCAGTACTTC
d_call: NA
j_call: TRBJ2-5
clone_size: NA
v_call: TRBV29-1

cdr3_aa: CASSLQGARNEQYF
cdr3_nt: TGTGCCAGCAGTCTCCAGGGGGCGCGGAACGAGCAGTACTTC
d_call: TRBD1
j_call: TRBJ2-7
clone_size: NA
v_call: TRBV6-5

cdr3_aa: CASSLGMARGSTDTQYF
cdr3_nt: TGTGCCAGCAGCTTAGGAATGGCTCGGGGGAGCACAGATACGCAGTATTTT
d_call: NA
j_call: TRBJ2-3
clone_size: NA
v_call: TRBV11-3

cdr3_aa: CASRSGLAGGETQYF
cdr3_nt: TGTGCCAGTAGGTCGGGACTAGCGGGAGGAGAGACCCAGTACTTC
d_call: TRBD2
j_call: TRBJ2-5
clone_size: once
v_call: TRBV19

cdr3_aa: CASSLARGRQGTEAFF
cdr3_nt: TGTGCCAGCAGCTTAGCCAGGGGGCGGCAGGGCACTGAAGCTTTCTTT
d_call: TRBD1
j_call: TRBJ1-1
clone_size: NA
v_call: TRBV7-9

cdr3_aa: CASSVGTNNEQFF
cdr3_nt: TGTGCCAGCAGCGTCGGGACTAACAATGAGCAGTTCTTC
d_call: TRBD2
j_call: TRBJ2-1
clone_size: few
v_call: TRBV11-2

cdr3_aa: CASSTDTKSWNTEAFF
cdr3_nt: TGTGCCAGCAGCACCGACACCAAGAGTTGGAACACTGAAGCTTTCTTT
d_call: NA
j_call: TRBJ1-1
clone_size: NA
v_call: TRBV28

cdr3_aa: CASSIRTGAGQPQHF
cdr3_nt: TGTGCCAGCAGCATTCGGACAGGGGCAGGTCAGCCCCAGCATTTT
d_call: TRBD1
j_call: TRBJ1-5
clone_size: NA
v_call: TRBV7-8

cdr3_aa: CASSKTGGSETQYF
cdr3_nt: TGTGCCAGCAGCAAGACAGGGGGTTCGGAGACCCAGTACTTC
d_call: TRBD1
j_call: TRBJ2-5
clone_size: NA
v_call: TRBV5-6

cdr3_aa: CASSNSQGGTGNTIYF
cdr3_nt: TGCGCCAGCAGCAACTCACAGGGAGGCACTGGAAACACCATATATTTT
d_call: NA
j_call: TRBJ1-3
clone_size: NA
v_call: TRBV4-1

cdr3_aa: CAISASLAGDTYNEQFF
cdr3_nt: TGTGCCATCAGTGCCTCACTAGCGGGGGACACCTACAATGAGCAGTTCTTC
d_call: TRBD2
j_call: TRBJ2-1
clone_size: NA
v_call: TRBV10-3

cdr3_aa: CASSRGRDNYGYTF
cdr3_nt: TGCGCCAGCAGCCGTGGCAGAGATAACTATGGCTACACCTTC
d_call: NA
j_call: TRBJ1-2
clone_size: NA
v_call: TRBV5-1

cdr3_aa: CASSQEFGVNTDTQYF
cdr3_nt: TGCGCCAGCAGCCAAGAATTCGGGGTCAACACAGATACGCAGTATTTT
d_call: NA
j_call: TRBJ2-3
clone_size: NA
v_call: TRBV4-3

cdr3_aa: CASSRTGGGNQPQHF
cdr3_nt: TGTGCCAGTAGTCGGACAGGGGGTGGCAATCAGCCCCAGCATTTT
d_call: TRBD1
j_call: TRBJ1-5
clone_size: NA
v_call: TRBV19

cdr3_aa: CAIRDINYGYTF
cdr3_nt: TGTGCCATCCGGGATATTAACTATGGCTACACCTTC
d_call: NA
j_call: TRBJ1-2
clone_size: NA
v_call: TRBV10-3

cdr3_aa: CASGRVDEQFF
cdr3_nt: TGTGCCAGCGGGAGGGTCGATGAGCAGTTCTTC
d_call: TRBD2
j_call: TRBJ2-1
clone_size: NA
v_call: TRBV7-2

cdr3_aa: CASSPGAQETQYF
cdr3_nt: TGTGCCAGTAGTCCGGGGGCCCAAGAGACCCAGTACTTC
d_call: NA
j_call: TRBJ2-5
clone_size: few
v_call: TRBV19

cdr3_aa: CASSYTGTGNTEAFF
cdr3_nt: TGTGCCAGCAGTTACACCGGGACAGGGAACACTGAAGCTTTCTTT
d_call: TRBD1
j_call: TRBJ1-1
clone_size: NA
v_call: TRBV6-5

cdr3_aa: CAISARLDREQFF
cdr3_nt: TGTGCCATCAGTGCTCGACTAGATCGCGAGCAGTTCTTC
d_call: NA
j_call: TRBJ2-1
clone_size: NA
v_call: TRBV10-3

cdr3_aa: CASSYKTGWDYGYTF
cdr3_nt: TGTGCCAGCAGCTATAAGACAGGGTGGGACTATGGCTACACCTTC
d_call: TRBD1
j_call: TRBJ1-2
clone_size: NA
v_call: TRBV5-4

cdr3_aa: CASSLADRGGYTF
cdr3_nt: TGTGCCAGCAGCTTAGCGGACAGGGGCGGCTACACCTTC
d_call: TRBD1
j_call: TRBJ1-2
clone_size: NA
v_call: TRBV7-9

cdr3_aa: CASSVAPGDSNRLAEAFF
cdr3_nt: TGTGCCAGCAGCGTAGCTCCGGGGGACAGTAATCGGTTGGCTGAAGCTTTCTTT
d_call: TRBD1
j_call: TRBJ1-1
clone_size: NA
v_call: TRBV9

cdr3_aa: CASRRGETYGYTF
cdr3_nt: TGTGCCAGCAGAAGGGGGGAGACATATGGCTACACCTTC
d_call: NA
j_call: TRBJ1-2
clone_size: NA
v_call: TRBV6-6

cdr3_aa: CASSLRERNNEQFF
cdr3_nt: TGCGCCAGCAGCTTAAGGGAAAGGAACAATGAGCAGTTCTTC
d_call: NA
j_call: TRBJ2-1
clone_size: NA
v_call: TRBV5-1

cdr3_aa: CASSLVQRGGGEQYF
cdr3_nt: TGTGCCAGCAGCTTAGTACAGCGAGGAGGAGGGGAGCAGTACTTC
d_call: NA
j_call: TRBJ2-7
clone_size: NA
v_call: TRBV7-2

cdr3_aa: CASSLSPGTTNQPQHF
cdr3_nt: TGTGCCAGCAGTTTATCTCCAGGGACCACTAATCAGCCCCAGCATTTT
d_call: NA
j_call: TRBJ1-5
clone_size: NA
v_call: TRBV27

cdr3_aa: CASSLGRGRGTYGYTF
cdr3_nt: TGTGCCAGCTCACTAGGAAGGGGGCGCGGAACCTATGGCTACACCTTC
d_call: TRBD1
j_call: TRBJ1-2
clone_size: NA
v_call: TRBV18

cdr3_aa: CASSSWDRETQYF
cdr3_nt: TGTGCCAGCAGTTCCTGGGACCGAGAGACCCAGTACTTC
d_call: NA
j_call: TRBJ2-5
clone_size: NA
v_call: TRBV28

cdr3_aa: CASNVVGRDQPQHF
cdr3_nt: TGTGCCAGCAACGTTGTAGGGCGGGACCAGCCCCAGCATTTT
d_call: NA
j_call: TRBJ1-5
clone_size: NA
v_call: TRBV6-6

cdr3_aa: CASRSAASGNTIYF
cdr3_nt: TGTGCCAGTAGAAGTGCAGCCTCCGGAAACACCATATATTTT
d_call: NA
j_call: TRBJ1-3
clone_size: NA
v_call: TRBV19

cdr3_aa: CASSLVYGGGQGAQNEQFF
cdr3_nt: TGTGCCAGCAGCTTAGTCTATGGAGGGGGACAGGGGGCCCAAAATGAGCAGTTCTTC
d_call: TRBD1
j_call: TRBJ2-1
clone_size: NA
v_call: TRBV7-2

cdr3_aa: CASSEGLVSTDTQYF
cdr3_nt: TGCGCCAGCAGTGAGGGTTTGGTTAGCACAGATACGCAGTATTTT
d_call: NA
j_call: TRBJ2-3
clone_size: NA
v_call: TRBV10-1

cdr3_aa: CASSYSGLGQGEQFF
cdr3_nt: TGTGCCAGCAGTTACTCGGGACTAGGGCAGGGTGAGCAGTTCTTC
d_call: TRBD2
j_call: TRBJ2-1
clone_size: NA
v_call: TRBV6-6

cdr3_aa: CASSESGGSTDTQYF
cdr3_nt: TGCGCCAGCAGTGAGTCAGGCGGGAGCACAGATACGCAGTATTTT
d_call: NA
j_call: TRBJ2-3
clone_size: NA
v_call: TRBV10-2

cdr3_aa: CASSPLAGAHNEQFF
cdr3_nt: TGTGCCAGCAGCCCCTTAGCGGGCGCTCACAATGAGCAGTTCTTC
d_call: TRBD2
j_call: TRBJ2-1
clone_size: NA
v_call: TRBV5-5

cdr3_aa: CASSLGDPGAFF
cdr3_nt: TGTGCCAGCAGTTTGGGGGACCCTGGAGCTTTCTTT
d_call: NA
j_call: TRBJ1-1
clone_size: NA
v_call: TRBV12-3/TRBV12-4

cdr3_aa: CASSTQRGGQFF
cdr3_nt: TGTGCCAGCAGTACCCAGAGGGGGGGGCAGTTCTTC
d_call: NA
j_call: TRBJ2-1
clone_size: NA
v_call: TRBV27

cdr3_aa: CASGLGYGYTF
cdr3_nt: TGTGCTAGTGGTTTAGGCTATGGCTACACCTTC
d_call: NA
j_call: TRBJ1-2
clone_size: few
v_call: TRBV12-5

cdr3_aa: CASSLAGQGSTEAFF
cdr3_nt: TGTGCCAGCAGCTTGGCGGGACAGGGAAGCACTGAAGCTTTCTTT
d_call: TRBD1
j_call: TRBJ1-1
clone_size: NA
v_call: TRBV5-5